Shown below are 6 T cell receptor beta chains from a single sample sequenced in a study of blood T cell repertoires in COVID-19. The method was immunoSEQ multiplex PCR; TCRdb's version includes in-frame clones alone and lacks a portion of them. Of about 220,000 clones listed, 80% are singletons. Input material: peripheral blood. These receptors all come from a woman between 70 and 85 years old with acute or convalescent COVID-19.

This clone was recorded at least ten times. This chain joins TRBV11-2 and TRBJ1-3; the match to TRBD1 covers 8 bases. From germline, CDR1 is SGHAT and CDR2 FQNNGV. The CDR3 consists of 16 residues. J gave up 3 bases and V 6 bases, and 10 bases lay outside the gene matches. The CDR3 loop is CASSTGGKGSGNTIYF. In nucleotides, the CDR3 is TGTGCCAGCAGTACAGGGGGAAAGGGCAGTGGAAACACCATATATTTT.

Only a few counts were recorded for this clone. The rearrangement links TRBV7-2 to TRBJ1-2; a weak D match, TRBD1 (5 bases). CDR1 SGHTA and CDR2 FQGNSA come from the germline V gene. The CDR3 length is 15 residues. V lost 5 bases, J lost 0 bases, and 13 bases lay in between. The CDR3 DNA is TGTGCCAGCAGCATCGGGGGGGGAGCTAACTATGGCTACACCTTC. Encoded protein: CASSIGGGANYGYTF.

The rearrangement joins TRBV21-1 to TRBJ1-1; TRBD1 is taken as the D call from the table, unchecked against the DNA. TRBV21-1 is classified as a pseudogene. The CDR3 is made up of 14 amino acids. The CDR3 nucleotides read TGTGCCAGCAGAAGGCGCAGGGAAAACACTGAAGCTTTCTTT. Its translation is CASRRRRENTEAFF.

This clone was found once. At one of its ends the junction is not consistent with the germline gene, which may arise from a read error. The rearrangement uses TRBV3-1 (or the pseudogene TRBV3-2) and TRBJ2-3; TRBD2 aligns across 8 bases. Looked up from germline, CDR1 is LGHDT and CDR2 is YNNKEL (reference sequence). The CDR3 totals 14 residues. In nucleotides, the CDR3 is TGTGCTAGCAGCCAAAGACGCGGGGGGGATACGCAGTATTTT. Amino acids: CASSQRRGGDTQYF.

V is TRBV6-5 and J is TRBJ1-4; D gene uncertain. This CDR3 is built from 15 residues. CDR1 and CDR2 from the germline V gene are MNHEY and SVGAGI. The ends were cut back, 0 bases at V and 5 bases at J, with 10 bases in the middle. CDR3 loop: CASSYSITTNEKLFF. As DNA, the CDR3 is TGTGCCAGCAGTTACTCGATTACTACCAATGAAAAACTGTTTTTT.

V gene TRBV18 combines with J gene TRBJ2-7; 10 nucleotides agree with TRBD1. The CDR3 runs to 15 residues. Unmatched junction bases numbered 4, after V lost 2 bases and J lost 3 bases. Germline V gene sequence: CDR1 KGHSH, CDR2 LQKENI. CDR3 nucleotides: TGTGCCAGCTCACCATCGACAGGGGGCTACTACGAGCAGTACTTC. The encoded protein is CASSPSTGGYYEQYF.